This T cell receptor (beta chain) was observed in a study of T cell responses to AZD1222 COVID-19 vaccine. Germline lookup yields CDR1 LGHDT and CDR2 YNNKEL (reference sequence). The CDR3 loop spans 15 amino acids. Trimming removed 4 bases from V and 2 bases from J; junction bases left unmatched: 5. Here immunoSEQ multiplex PCR was the method, and the copy in TCRdb shows in-frame clones only, minus some. The data hold roughly 130,000 clones, with under 95% observed a single time. Study-wide results and caveats: Just six people given AZD1222 tested seropositive at baseline.

Concerning this clone: The antigen is unknown.

This TCR was recovered from an adult who received the MenACWY meningococcal vaccine as a control. The specimen was peripheral blood, collected 28 days after the second dose of the MenACWY control vaccine. The V and J genes are TRBV3-1 (or the pseudogene TRBV3-2) and TRBJ1-2, with 9 bases that match TRBD1. CDR3 amino acids: CASSPRDRANYGYTF. CDR3 nucleotide sequence: TGTGCCAGCAGCCCCCGGGACAGGGCAAACTATGGCTACACCTTC.